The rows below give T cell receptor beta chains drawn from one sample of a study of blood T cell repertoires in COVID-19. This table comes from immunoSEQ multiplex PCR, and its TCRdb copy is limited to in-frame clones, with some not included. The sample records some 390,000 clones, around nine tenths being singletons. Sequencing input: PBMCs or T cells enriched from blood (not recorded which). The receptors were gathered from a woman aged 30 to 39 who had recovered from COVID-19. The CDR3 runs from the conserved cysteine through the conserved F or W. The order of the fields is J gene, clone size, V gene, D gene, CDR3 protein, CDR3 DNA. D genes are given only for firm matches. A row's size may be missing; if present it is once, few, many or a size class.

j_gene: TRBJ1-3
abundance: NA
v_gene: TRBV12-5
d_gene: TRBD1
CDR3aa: CASGSTRTGKIGNTIYF
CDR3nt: TGTGCTAGTGGTTCAACGAGGACAGGGAAAATTGGAAACACCATATATTTT

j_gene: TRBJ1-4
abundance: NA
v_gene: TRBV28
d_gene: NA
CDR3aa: CASSLSTNEKLFF
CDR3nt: TGTGCCAGCAGTTTGTCCACAAATGAAAAACTGTTTTTT

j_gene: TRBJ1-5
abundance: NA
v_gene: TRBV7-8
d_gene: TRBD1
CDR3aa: CASSLASGQGSFQPQHF
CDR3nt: TGTGCCAGCAGCTTAGCCTCCGGACAGGGTTCTTTTCAGCCCCAGCATTTT

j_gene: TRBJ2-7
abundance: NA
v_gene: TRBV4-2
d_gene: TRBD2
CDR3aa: CASSPVAGVGEQYF
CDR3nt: TGTGCCAGCAGCCCCGTAGCGGGAGTAGGCGAGCAGTACTTC

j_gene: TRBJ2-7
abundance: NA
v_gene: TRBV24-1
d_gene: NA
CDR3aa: CATSETDRPYEQYF
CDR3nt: TGTGCCACCAGTGAGACGGACAGACCCTACGAGCAGTACTTC

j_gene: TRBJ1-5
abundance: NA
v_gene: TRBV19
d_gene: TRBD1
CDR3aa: CASSMEGQGSQPQHF
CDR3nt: TGTGCCAGTAGTATGGAAGGACAGGGGTCTCAGCCCCAGCATTTT

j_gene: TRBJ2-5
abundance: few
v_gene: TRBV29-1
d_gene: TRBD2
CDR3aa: CSARSGLAGPQETQYF
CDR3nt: TGCAGCGCTAGATCGGGACTAGCGGGGCCACAAGAGACCCAGTACTTC

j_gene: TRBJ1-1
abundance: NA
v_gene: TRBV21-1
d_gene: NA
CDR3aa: CASRRGGQAFF
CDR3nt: TGTGCCAGCAGGAGGGGAGGACAAGCTTTCTTT

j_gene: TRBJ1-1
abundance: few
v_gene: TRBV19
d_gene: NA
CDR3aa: CASRVRHGSNTEAFF
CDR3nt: TGTGCCAGTAGAGTAAGACATGGATCGAACACTGAAGCTTTCTTT

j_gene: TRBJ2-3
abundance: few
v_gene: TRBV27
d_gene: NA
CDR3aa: CASGHIETDTQYF
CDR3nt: TGTGCCAGCGGACACATTGAGACAGATACGCAGTATTTT

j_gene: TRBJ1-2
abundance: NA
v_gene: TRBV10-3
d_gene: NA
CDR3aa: CAITDGQNYGYTF
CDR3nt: TGTGCCATCACCGATGGACAGAACTATGGCTACACCTTC

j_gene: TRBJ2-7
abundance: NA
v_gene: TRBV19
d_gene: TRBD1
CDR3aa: CASSIGQGVGDYEQYF
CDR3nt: TGTGCCAGTAGTATAGGACAGGGCGTAGGAGACTACGAGCAGTACTTC

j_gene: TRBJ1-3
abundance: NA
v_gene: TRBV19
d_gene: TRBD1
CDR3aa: CASSIRDSSGNTIYF
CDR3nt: TGTGCCAGTAGTATCCGGGACAGCTCTGGAAACACCATATATTTT

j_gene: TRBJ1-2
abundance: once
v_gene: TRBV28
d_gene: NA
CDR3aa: CASSRGGYTF
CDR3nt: TGTGCCAGCAGTAGGGGTGGCTACACCTTC

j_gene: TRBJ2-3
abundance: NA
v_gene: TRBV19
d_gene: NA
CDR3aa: CASTIMGRQGTDTQYF
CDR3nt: TGTGCCAGTACTATAATGGGGAGACAGGGCACAGATACGCAGTATTTT

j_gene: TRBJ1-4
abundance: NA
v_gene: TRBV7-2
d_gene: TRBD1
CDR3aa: CASSLATGHEKLFF
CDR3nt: TGTGCCAGCAGCTTAGCGACAGGGCATGAAAAACTGTTTTTT

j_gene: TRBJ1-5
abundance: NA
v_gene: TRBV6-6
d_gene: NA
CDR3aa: CASNKGHSNQPQHF
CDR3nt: TGTGCCAGCAACAAGGGACATAGCAATCAGCCCCAGCATTTT

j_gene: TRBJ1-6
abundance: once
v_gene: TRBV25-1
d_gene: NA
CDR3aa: CASQGRSPLHF
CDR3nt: TGTGCCTCACAGGGCCGTTCACCCCTCCACTTT

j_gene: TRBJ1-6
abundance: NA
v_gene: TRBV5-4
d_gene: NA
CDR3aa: CASSLRGSGVVPYNSPLHF
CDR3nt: TGTGCCAGCAGCCTAAGGGGGTCTGGGGTGGTCCCCTATAATTCACCCCTCCACTTT

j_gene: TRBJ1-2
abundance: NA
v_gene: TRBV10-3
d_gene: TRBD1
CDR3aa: CAISAGQGGYGYTF
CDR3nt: TGTGCCATCAGTGCCGGACAGGGAGGCTATGGCTACACCTTC

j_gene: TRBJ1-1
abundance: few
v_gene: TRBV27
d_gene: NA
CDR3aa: CASSLEKPRENTEAFF
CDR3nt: TGTGCCAGCAGTTTAGAAAAGCCCAGGGAGAACACTGAAGCTTTCTTT

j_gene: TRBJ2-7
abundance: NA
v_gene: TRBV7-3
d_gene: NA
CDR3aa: CASSLTAWTLRYEQYF
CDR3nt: TGTGCCAGCAGCTTAACGGCCTGGACACTCCGGTACGAGCAGTACTTC

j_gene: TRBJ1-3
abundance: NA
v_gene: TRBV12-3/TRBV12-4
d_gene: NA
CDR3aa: CASAGNSGNTIYF
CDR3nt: TGTGCCAGCGCGGGGAACTCTGGAAACACCATATATTTT

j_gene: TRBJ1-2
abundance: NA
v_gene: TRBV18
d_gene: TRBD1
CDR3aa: CASSPGQLPSGYTF
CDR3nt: TGTGCCAGCTCACCGGGACAGCTTCCCTCTGGCTACACCTTC

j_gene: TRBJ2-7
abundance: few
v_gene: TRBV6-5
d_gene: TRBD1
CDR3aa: CASSYRGRGQDEQYF
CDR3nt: TGTGCCAGCAGTTATCGAGGTAGGGGGCAGGACGAGCAGTACTTC

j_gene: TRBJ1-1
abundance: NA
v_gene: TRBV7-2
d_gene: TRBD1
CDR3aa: CASSLGTGQNTEAFF
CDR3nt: TGTGCCAGCAGCTTGGGGACAGGCCAGAACACTGAAGCTTTCTTT

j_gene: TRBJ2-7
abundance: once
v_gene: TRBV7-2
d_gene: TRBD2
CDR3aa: CASSSLAGGLRRQYF
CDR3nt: TGTGCCAGCAGCTCTTTAGCGGGGGGTTTACGGCGGCAGTACTTC

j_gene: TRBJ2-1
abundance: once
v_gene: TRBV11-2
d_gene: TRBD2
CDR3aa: CASRSLRRGSFYEQFF
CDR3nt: TGTGCCAGCAGAAGTCTTCGGCGCGGGAGTTTCTATGAGCAGTTCTTC

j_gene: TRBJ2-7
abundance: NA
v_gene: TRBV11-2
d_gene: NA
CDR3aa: CASSPYLRRYEQYF
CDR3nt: TGTGCCAGCAGCCCCTATTTGCGCCGCTACGAGCAGTACTTC

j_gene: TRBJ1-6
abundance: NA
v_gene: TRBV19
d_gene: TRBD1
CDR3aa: CASTPGDRGRPYNSPLHF
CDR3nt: TGTGCCAGTACCCCGGGGGACAGGGGGCGCCCCTATAATTCACCCCTCCACTTT

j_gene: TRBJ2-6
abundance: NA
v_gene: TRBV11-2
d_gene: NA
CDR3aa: CASSQDSSGANVLTF
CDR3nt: TGTGCCAGCAGCCAAGACAGCTCTGGGGCCAACGTCCTGACTTTC

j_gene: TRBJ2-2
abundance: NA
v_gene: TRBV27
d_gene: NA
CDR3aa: CASSLVAGGVTGELFF
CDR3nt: TGTGCCAGCAGTTTAGTAGCCGGGGGAGTAACCGGGGAGCTGTTTTTT

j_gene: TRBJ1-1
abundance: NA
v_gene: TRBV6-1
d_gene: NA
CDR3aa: CASSEGAEAFF
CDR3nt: TGTGCCAGCAGTGAAGGAGCTGAAGCTTTCTTT

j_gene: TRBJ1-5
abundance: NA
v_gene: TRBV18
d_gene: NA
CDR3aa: CASSEGSNQPQHF
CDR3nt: TGTGCCAGCTCAGAGGGTAGCAATCAGCCCCAGCATTTT

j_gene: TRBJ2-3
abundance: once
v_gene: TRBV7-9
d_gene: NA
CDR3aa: CASSPRQGTDTQYF
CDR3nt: TGTGCCAGCAGCCCCCGACAGGGCACAGATACGCAGTATTTT

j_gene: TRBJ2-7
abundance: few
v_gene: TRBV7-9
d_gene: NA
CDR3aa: CASSLSRGYYEQYF
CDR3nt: TGTGCCAGCAGCTTATCCCGGGGATACTACGAGCAGTACTTC